The rows below give T cell receptor beta chains drawn from one sample of a study of beta chain features in type 1 diabetes. Method: immunoSEQ multiplex PCR; TCRdb's copy keeps in-frame clones and lacks some. This sample has 600,000 to 700,000 clones, with around an eighth found just once. Source material: naive CD4+ T cells from blood. The receptors originated from a man aged 18 to 30 with type 1 diabetes. CDR3s include the opening cysteine and the closing phenylalanine or tryptophan. D genes are given only for firm matches. Only part of the rows carry a size: once, few, many, or a class if the clone is expanded.

clone_size,d_call,j_call,v_call,cdr3_nt,cdr3_aa
few,TRBD1,TRBJ2-2,TRBV9,TGTGCCAGCAGCCCCGGACAGGGGGTGGACACCGGGGAGCTGTTTTTT,CASSPGQGVDTGELFF
few,TRBD1,TRBJ1-6,TRBV19,TGTGCCAGTAGTACACCGGGACAGGGGATACCCCTCCACTTT,CASSTPGQGIPLHF
few,NA,TRBJ2-5,TRBV30,TGTGCCTGGAGTGGGGGAGAGACCCAGTACTTC,CAWSGGETQYF
NA,NA,TRBJ1-4,TRBV4-1,TGCGCCAGCAGCGCAAGAGGAGGAGGGGCGCCGACAACTAATGAAAAACTGTTTTTT,CASSARGGGAPTTNEKLFF
few,NA,TRBJ2-7,TRBV21-1,TGTGCCAGCAGCAAGGCGATCTACGAGCAGTACTTC,CASSKAIYEQYF
NA,NA,TRBJ2-5,TRBV18,TGTGCCAGCTCACCCCAGGGGGGAAGTCTGGAGACCCAGTACTTC,CASSPQGGSLETQYF
few,NA,TRBJ2-7,TRBV30,TGTGCCTGGAGAGACCGGACACGCTCCTACGAGCAGTACTTC,CAWRDRTRSYEQYF
few,NA,TRBJ2-3,TRBV27,TGTGCCAGCAGTTACCTACCGCCGGATACGCAGTATTTT,CASSYLPPDTQYF
NA,NA,TRBJ1-2,TRBV27,TGTGCCAGCAGTTTAACAGAATCCCACGGCTACACCTTC,CASSLTESHGYTF
few,NA,TRBJ2-5,TRBV30,TGTGCCTGGAGTGTCTCGGGGGTAGGAGAGACCCAGTACTTC,CAWSVSGVGETQYF
few,NA,TRBJ1-2,TRBV30,TGTGCCTGGAGTGTTGCAGCTTATGGCTACACCTTC,CAWSVAAYGYTF
NA,NA,TRBJ2-5,TRBV5-6,TGTGCCAGCGCTCGACAGAACCAGGGGGAGACCCAGTACTTC,CASARQNQGETQYF
NA,NA,TRBJ1-2,TRBV10-3,TGTGCCATCAGTGACGAGGGGAACTATGGCTACACCTTC,CAISDEGNYGYTF
NA,NA,TRBJ2-7,TRBV5-1,TGCGCCAGCAGCTTGGCCGGGACACCTTTTTCCTACGAGCAGTACTTC,CASSLAGTPFSYEQYF
few,NA,TRBJ2-3,TRBV12-5,TGTGCTAGTGCCACCTTGGGCGGCGGTGGACCAGATACGCAGTATTTT,CASATLGGGGPDTQYF
few,NA,TRBJ2-3,TRBV6-4,TGTGCCAGCAGTGAAGAGCAGGGGGATACGCAGTATTTT,CASSEEQGDTQYF
few,TRBD2,TRBJ2-1,TRBV7-2,TGTGCCAGCAGCACGGGACTAGCGGGGTCCAACAATGAGCAGTTCTTC,CASSTGLAGSNNEQFF
few,TRBD1,TRBJ1-2,TRBV30,TGTGCCTGGAGAGGTCAGGGGGCGGGTGGCTACACCTTC,CAWRGQGAGGYTF
NA,NA,TRBJ2-1,TRBV6-1,TGTGCCAGCAGTTCTCGATGGGATGAGCAGTTCTTC,CASSSRWDEQFF
few,NA,TRBJ2-7,TRBV27,TGTGCCAGCAGTTTATACCTTAATAGTGACGAGCAGTACTTC,CASSLYLNSDEQYF
few,NA,TRBJ1-4,TRBV25-1,TGTGCCAGCAGTGAATCTGGAGGGGGTGAAAAACTGTTTTTT,CASSESGGGEKLFF
NA,TRBD1,TRBJ1-2,TRBV6-6,TGTGCCAGCACCGAGGCTGGACAGGGGGCTAAAGGCTACACCTTC,CASTEAGQGAKGYTF
NA,TRBD1,TRBJ1-3,TRBV6-1,TGTGCCAGCAGCACTACAGGGGCTGGAAACACCATATATTTT,CASSTTGAGNTIYF
few,NA,TRBJ1-1,TRBV14,TGTGCCAGCAGCCAAAGGGGGAGGACTGAAGCTTTCTTT,CASSQRGRTEAFF
few,TRBD1,TRBJ1-6,TRBV30,TGTGCCTGGAGTGTACGGACAGGGGGCTTTTCACCCCTCCACTTT,CAWSVRTGGFSPLHF
NA,NA,TRBJ2-2,TRBV30,TGTGCCTGCGATCCTATGGTTGGCGTCGGGCTGTTTTTT,CACDPMVGVGLFF
few,NA,TRBJ2-7,TRBV29-1,TGCAGCGTTCCCAGGGGACCCTACGAGCAGTACTTC,CSVPRGPYEQYF